The 13 T cell receptor beta chains presented below share a single source sample, sequenced in a study of cytomegalovirus exposure and HLA in healthy donors. The PCR had 60 Vbeta and 13 Jbeta primers. The data were produced by immunoSEQ multiplex PCR, yet TCRdb's version contains in-frame clones alone and is incomplete. The sample records some 150,000 clones, more than 70% being singletons. Sequenced input: PBMCs. These receptors were obtained from a man aged 50 to 60 in good health and CMV-seropositive.

This clone was seen a handful of times. V usage is TRBV29-1 and J usage is TRBJ1-1; tentatively, D is TRBD1 (6 bases). The CDR3 extends over 13 amino acids. Germline V lookup: CDR1 SQVTM, CDR2 ANQGSEA. The germline V and J ends were trimmed by 2 bases and 4 bases, with 11 bases remaining between them. The CDR3 DNA follows: TGCAGCGTTGAATCAGGGGCGAGCACTGAAGCTTTCTTT. Its translation is CSVESGASTEAFF. Combining the CDR3 with reference TRBV29-1 and TRBJ1-1 gives the whole variable domain SAVISQKPSRDICQRGTSLTIQCQVDSQVTMMFWYRQQPGQSLTLIATANQGSEATYESGFVIDKFPISRPNLTFSTLTVSNMSPEDSSIYLCSVESGASTEAFFGQGTRLTVV.

This rearrangement joins TRBV6-1 to TRBJ2-2; maybe TRBD2 (5 bases). CDR3 size: 14 residues. Germline CDR1 is MNHNS and CDR2 is SASEGT. The V end lost 7 bases, the J end lost 6 bases, and 15 bases lay between the germline ends. The CDR3 sequence: CASKSPGYSGELFF. In DNA, the CDR3 is TGTGCCAGCAAGTCCCCGGGGTACTCCGGGGAGCTGTTTTTT.

This chain connects TRBV19 to TRBJ1-4; D is possibly TRBD1 (6 bases). CDR1 and CDR2 (germline): LNHDA, SQIVND (reference sequence). The CDR3 sequence is 15 residues long. Trimming removed 0 bases from V and 8 bases from J, with 13 bases in between. DNA for the CDR3: TGTGCCAGTAGTATAGAAAAAACAGGGAGCGAAAAACTGTTTTTT. Translation gives CASSIEKTGSEKLFF.

V gene TRBV6-5 combines with J gene TRBJ2-7; 10 positions match TRBD2. Per germline, CDR1 MNHEY and CDR2 SVGAGI. The J segment lost 4 bases and the V segment lost 5 bases, leaving 8 bases of the junction unmatched. The CDR3 has 15 amino acids. CDR3 DNA sequence: TGTGCCAGCAGTCGAAAACTAGCGGGACCTTACGAGCAGTACTTC. It encodes CASSRKLAGPYEQYF.

This chain connects TRBV2 to TRBJ2-5; weak D call: TRBD2 (6 bases). The CDR3 is made up of 14 amino acids. Trimming left V 5 bases short and J 1 base short, with 11 bases between. CDR1 SNHLY and CDR2 FYNNEI come from the germline V gene. In DNA, the CDR3 is TGTGCCAGCAGTCCGGGGGTCGTCCAAGAGACCCAGTACTTC. It encodes CASSPGVVQETQYF.

This chain connects TRBV6-1 to TRBJ1-1; 9 bases agree with TRBD1. Germline CDR1 is MNHNS and CDR2 is SASEGT. The V and J ends lost 6 bases and 6 bases, in that order; junction bases with no gene match: 8. The CDR3 covers 14 residues. The CDR3 spells CASRDTGGRAEAFF. DNA of the CDR3: TGTGCCAGCAGGGACACAGGGGGCCGGGCTGAAGCTTTCTTT.

The rearrangement joins TRBV19 to TRBJ1-5, with a possible D match to TRBD1 (6 bases). The V end lost 5 bases, the J end lost 5 bases, and 13 bases lay between the germline ends. There are 14 residues in the CDR3. The germline V gene has CDR1 LNHDA and CDR2 SQIVND (reference sequence). For the CDR3, the DNA is TGTGCCAGTAGTTCGCCAGGGGACGATCAGCCCCAGCATTTT. Its protein is CASSSPGDDQPQHF.

The genes are TRBV7-2 and TRBJ2-1, with TRBD2 matching over 10 bases. This CDR3 contains 15 residues. Germline CDR1 is SGHTA and CDR2 is FQGNSA. The V gene end was trimmed by 5 bases and the J gene end by 9 bases; junction bases not matched to a gene: 10. The CDR3 coding sequence is TGTGCCAGCAGCCCGGGTAGCGGGGGGTGGCGTGAGCAGTTCTTC. Protein: CASSPGSGGWREQFF.

V gene TRBV9 combines with J gene TRBJ1-2; D is possibly TRBD1 (6 bases). The CDR3 is made up of 16 amino acids. The germline V gene encodes CDR1 SGDLS and CDR2 YYNGEE. Trimming shortened V by 0 bases and J by 8 bases, and 20 bases separated the two germline ends. CDR3 DNA sequence: TGTGCCAGCAGCGTAGCTTCAGGGGCACGAGGCTTCGGCTACACCTTC. Translation: CASSVASGARGFGYTF.

The CDR3 DNA follows: TGTGCCAGCAGTGGACTAGCGTTTAGCACAGATACGCAGTATTTT. Protein product: CASSGLAFSTDTQYF. The genes are TRBV25-1 and TRBJ2-3; TRBD2 agrees at 8 bases. CDR1 MGHDK and CDR2 SYGVNS come from the germline V gene. V gave up 4 bases and J gave up 0 bases; unmatched junction bases: 3. This CDR3 has 15 amino acids.

This clone was observed a single time. A read error may account for a junction end that differs from germline. The chain is built from TRBV27 and TRBJ1-5; no reliable D call. The CDR3 covers 12 residues. The germline CDR1 and CDR2 sequences are MNHEY and SMNVEV (reference sequence). The CDR3 coding sequence is TGTGCCAGCAGGACGGGTAATCAACCCCAGCATTTT. Translating gives CASRTGNQPQHF.

The chain has TRBV15 and TRBJ2-1; the match to TRBD2 covers 11 bases. Germline CDR1 LNHNV, CDR2 YYDKDF (reference sequence). The CDR3 is made up of 18 amino acids. V gave up 0 bases and J gave up 10 bases; unmatched junction bases: 14. As DNA, the CDR3 is TGTGCCACCAGCAGAGATTTTAGCGGGAGGGCCCTCGGGGAGGAGCAGTTCTTC. It is translated as CATSRDFSGRALGEEQFF.

The V and J genes are TRBV6-6 and TRBJ2-2; TRBD2 is a possible D gene (6 bases). The germline V gene encodes CDR1 MNHNY and CDR2 SVGAGI (reference sequence). Trimming removed 2 bases from V and 6 bases from J, with 13 bases in between. CDR3 length equals 15 residues. CDR3 in DNA: TGTGCCAGCAGTTACGAGGGCCCGGGAGCCGGGGAGCTGTTTTTT. This gives the protein CASSYEGPGAGELFF.